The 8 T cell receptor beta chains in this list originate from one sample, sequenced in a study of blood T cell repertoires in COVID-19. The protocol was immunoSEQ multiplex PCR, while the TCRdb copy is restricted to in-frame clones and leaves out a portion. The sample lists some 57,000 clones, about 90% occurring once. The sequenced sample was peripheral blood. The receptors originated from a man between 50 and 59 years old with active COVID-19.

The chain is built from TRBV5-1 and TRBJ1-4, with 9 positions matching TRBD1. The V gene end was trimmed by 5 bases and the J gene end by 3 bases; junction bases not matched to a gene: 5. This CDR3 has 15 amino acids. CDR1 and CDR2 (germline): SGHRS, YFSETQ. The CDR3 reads CASSRGQGANEKLFF. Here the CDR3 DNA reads TGCGCCAGCAGTCGGGGACAGGGAGCTAATGAAAAACTGTTTTTT.

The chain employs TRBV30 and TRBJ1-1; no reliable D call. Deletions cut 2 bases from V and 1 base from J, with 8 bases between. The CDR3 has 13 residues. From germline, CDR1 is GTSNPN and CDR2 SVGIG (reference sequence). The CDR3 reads CAWSSQKNTEAFF. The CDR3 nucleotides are TGTGCCTGGAGTTCCCAAAAGAACACTGAAGCTTTCTTT.

The CDR3 loop reads CASSLGVAGADTQYF. The CDR3 DNA is TGTGCCAGCAGCTTAGGGGTAGCGGGAGCAGATACGCAGTATTTT. The chain is built from TRBV7-2 and TRBJ2-3; 9 nucleotides match TRBD2. Trimming took 1 base from V and 4 from J; bases not matched to a gene: 3. CDR3 length: 15 amino acids. Germline lookup yields CDR1 SGHTA and CDR2 FQGNSA. The whole variable domain, filled in from reference TRBV7-2 and TRBJ2-3, reads GAGVSQSPSNKVTEKGKDVELRCDPISGHTALYWYRQSLGQGLEFLIYFQGNSAPDKSGLPSDRFSAERTGGSVSTLTIQRTQQEDSAVYLCASSLGVAGADTQYFGPGTRLTVL.

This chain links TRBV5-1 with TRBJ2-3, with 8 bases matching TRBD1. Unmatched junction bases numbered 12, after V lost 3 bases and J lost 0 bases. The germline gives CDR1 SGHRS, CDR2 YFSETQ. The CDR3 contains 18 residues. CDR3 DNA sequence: TGCGCCAGCAGCTCGGTCGCAGGGGGCGCCCCTAGCACAGATACGCAGTATTTT. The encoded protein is CASSSVAGGAPSTDTQYF.

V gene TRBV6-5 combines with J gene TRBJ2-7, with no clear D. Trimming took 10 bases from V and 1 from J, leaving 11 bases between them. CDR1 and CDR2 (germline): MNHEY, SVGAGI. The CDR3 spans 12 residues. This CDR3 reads CAIDSRSYEQYF. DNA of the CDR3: TGTGCCATTGACTCTAGGTCCTACGAGCAGTACTTC.

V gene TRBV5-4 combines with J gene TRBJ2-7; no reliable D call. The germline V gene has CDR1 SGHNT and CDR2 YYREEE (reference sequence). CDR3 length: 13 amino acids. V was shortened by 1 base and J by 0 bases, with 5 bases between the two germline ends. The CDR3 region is CASSLRSSYEQYF. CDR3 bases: TGTGCCAGCAGCTTGCGTAGCTCCTACGAGCAGTACTTC.

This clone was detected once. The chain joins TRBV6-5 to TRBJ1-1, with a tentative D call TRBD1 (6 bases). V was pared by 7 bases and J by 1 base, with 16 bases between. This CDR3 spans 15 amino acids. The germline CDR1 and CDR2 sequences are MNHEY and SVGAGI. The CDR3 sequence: CASTKGLDRNTEAFF. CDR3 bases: TGTGCCAGCACCAAGGGTCTGGACAGGAACACTGAAGCTTTCTTT.

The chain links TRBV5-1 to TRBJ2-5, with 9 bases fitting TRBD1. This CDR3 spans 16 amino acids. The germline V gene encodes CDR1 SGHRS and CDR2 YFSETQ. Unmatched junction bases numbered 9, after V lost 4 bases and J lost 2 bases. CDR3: CASSQWTGVVQETQYF. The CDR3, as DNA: TGCGCCAGCAGCCAATGGACAGGGGTCGTTCAAGAGACCCAGTACTTC. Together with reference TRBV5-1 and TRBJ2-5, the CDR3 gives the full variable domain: KAGVTQTPRYLIKTRGQQVTLSCSPISGHRSVSWYQQTPGQGLQFLFEYFSETQRNKGNFPGRFSGRQFSNSRSEMNVSTLELGDSALYLCASSQWTGVVQETQYFGPGTRLLVL.